A single sample is the source of the 18 T cell receptor beta chains below, sequenced in a study of T-cell reconstitution after alpha-beta-depleted transplantation in children. It was with unique molecular identifiers that the TCRbeta library was prepared. Each CDR3 protein gets one entry after TCRdb re-called the PCR reads with MiXCR. The repertoire holds 250,000 to 350,000 distinct CDR3 sequences, about a tenth seen once, with over 9% in the top ten. Sequences were derived from PBMCs from the stem cell graft donor, sampled from the stem cell graft. Every receptor here comes from a human donor who donated a stem cell graft to a child with SCID.

This clonotype was detected only a few times. The rearrangement uses TRBV5-1 and TRBJ2-1; 13 positions match TRBD2. The junction had 17 bases not matched to a gene; V was cut back by 4 bases and J by 7 bases. CDR3 length: 19 residues. Germline V CDR1 and CDR2: SGHRS, YFSETQ. The CDR3 spells CASSRTSGGRGGSFNEQFF. CDR3 nucleotides: TGCGCCAGCAGCCGGACTAGCGGGGGCCGGGGAGGGTCCTTTAATGAGCAGTTCTTC.

This clonotype was counted a few times. CDR3 protein: CASSHPTKPDLVSYEQYF. CDR3 nucleotides: TGCGCCAGCAGCCACCCGACCAAACCAGACCTAGTCTCCTACGAGCAGTACTTC. The chain combines TRBV4-1 with TRBJ2-7; D is undetermined. The V end was cut by 3 bases, the J end by 0 bases, with 21 bases between. CDR1 and CDR2 (germline): MGHRA, YSYEKL. CDR3 length: 18 amino acids.

The sample holds many counts of this clonotype. The gene calls are TRBV10-3 and TRBJ2-1, with a weak D call TRBD2 (6 bases). V was clipped by 8 bases and J by 5 bases, with 13 bases between them. The V gene's germline CDR1 is ENHRY and CDR2 SYGVKD. The CDR3 has 13 residues. CDR3 sequence reads: CAIVGGANNEQFF. The CDR3, as DNA: TGTGCCATCGTGGGGGGTGCCAACAATGAGCAGTTCTTC.

This clonotype was seen more than once but under ten times. This sequence joins TRBV7-7 and TRBJ2-1; D tentatively reads TRBD1 or TRBD2 (5 bases each). The V end was cut by 5 bases, the J end by 6 bases, with 11 bases between. This CDR3 has 13 residues. Germline V gene sequence: CDR1 SSHAT, CDR2 FNYEAQ (reference sequence). The CDR3 loop reads CASSKGRSNEQFF. CDR3 DNA: TGTGCCAGCAGCAAGGGACGGAGCAATGAGCAGTTCTTC.

This clonotype was counted between two and nine times. The chain employs TRBV11-2 and TRBJ1-6; TRBD1 agrees at 7 bases. The CDR3 loop spans 14 amino acids. The V segment lost 5 bases and the J segment 5 bases; nucleotides outside the gene matches: 3. Germline V gives CDR1 SGHAT, CDR2 FQNNGV. The CDR3 region is CASSNRGDNSPLHF. The CDR3 coding sequence is TGTGCCAGCAGCAACAGGGGAGATAATTCACCCCTCCACTTT.

This clonotype appeared a few times. The rearrangement joins TRBV7-9 to TRBJ2-7; no definite D call. V dropped 5 bases and J dropped 4 bases, with 21 bases sitting between them. Germline assignment: CDR1 SEHNR and CDR2 FQNEAQ (reference sequence). This CDR3 comprises 16 residues. CDR3 sequence: CASSSRMGLLGYEQYF. DNA for the CDR3: TGTGCCAGCAGCAGCCGTATGGGTCTATTAGGTTACGAGCAGTACTTC.

This clonotype appeared once. This rearrangement joins TRBV5-1 to TRBJ1-6; 10 positions match TRBD1. The V gene's germline CDR1 is SGHRS and CDR2 YFSETQ. V lost 0 bases to trimming and J lost 10 bases; unmatched junction nucleotides: 10. The CDR3 extends over 17 amino acids. For the CDR3, the DNA is TGCGCCAGCAGCTTGGGGGACAGGGGATCCGGACGGTCACCCCTCCACTTT. Protein sequence: CASSLGDRGSGRSPLHF.

This clonotype was seen a few times. The rearrangement joins TRBV2 to TRBJ2-1; 9 bases agree with TRBD1. Germline values: CDR1 SNHLY, CDR2 FYNNEI. Unmatched junction bases numbered 4, after V lost 6 bases and J lost 7 bases. This CDR3 spans 13 amino acids. CDR3 in DNA: TGTGCCAGCAGAGGGACAGGGCCAAATGAGCAGTTCTTC. It encodes CASRGTGPNEQFF.

This clonotype was found many times. Relative to the germline gene, one junction end is altered; a read error may explain this. The V and J genes are TRBV12-3 or TRBV12-4 and TRBJ2-1, with D unresolved. This CDR3 is 11 amino acids long. CDR3 residues: CASSSSVERFF. CDR3 nucleotide sequence: TGTGCCAGCAGTTCCTCAGTAGAGCGGTTCTTC.

This clonotype has ten or more counts. J is TRBJ1-1 and V is TRBV12-3 or TRBV12-4, with 7 bases identical to TRBD1. The trim removed 8 bases at V and 4 bases at J, leaving 7 bases unmatched. The CDR3 is made up of 13 amino acids. For the CDR3, the DNA is TGTGCCAGCTTTCAGGGGGTGGGCACTGAAGCTTTCTTT. Protein product: CASFQGVGTEAFF.

V usage is TRBV12-3 or TRBV12-4 and J usage is TRBJ2-3; D is ambiguous. Trimming shortened V by 0 bases and J by 6 bases, and 13 bases separated the two germline ends. This CDR3 is built from 15 residues. CDR3 in amino acids: CASSLAGNGLDTQYF. CDR3 DNA sequence: TGTGCCAGCAGTTTAGCGGGGAACGGATTGGATACGCAGTATTTT.

The V call is TRBV10-1, the J call TRBJ2-2; D may be TRBD1 (6 bases). The CDR3 spans 14 residues. Between the trimmed V and J ends, which lost 3 bases and 5 bases, there was a span of 10 bases. Germline V gene sequence: CDR1 WNHNN, CDR2 SYGVQD (reference sequence). The CDR3 DNA follows: TGCGCCAGCAGTGATCAGGGGTCTACCGGGGAGCTGTTTTTT. It translates to CASSDQGSTGELFF.

This clonotype showed up just a few times. V gene TRBV6-5 combines with J gene TRBJ2-7; D is undetermined. The V gene lost 2 bases and the J gene lost 0 bases, with 8 bases spanning the gap. Germline assignment: CDR1 MNHEY and CDR2 SVGAGI. There are 14 residues in the CDR3. DNA for the CDR3: TGTGCCAGCAGTTACGGGTCGAGCTCCTACGAGCAGTACTTC. The encoded protein is CASSYGSSSYEQYF.

A few counts support this clonotype. The V gene is TRBV4-1, the J gene TRBJ2-1, with D possibly matching TRBD2 (6 bases). The V gene lost 0 bases and the J gene lost 1 base, with 10 bases spanning the gap. This CDR3 has 16 residues. The V gene's germline CDR1 is MGHRA and CDR2 YSYEKL. CDR3 nucleotides: TGCGCCAGCAGCCAAGAGCGAGGGACTTCCTACAATGAGCAGTTCTTC. Translating gives CASSQERGTSYNEQFF.

The gene calls are TRBV7-9 and TRBJ2-5, with a weak D call TRBD2 (5 bases). The V gene lost 1 base and the J gene lost 0 bases, with 12 bases spanning the gap. The CDR3 runs to 16 residues. Germline assignment: CDR1 SEHNR and CDR2 FQNEAQ (reference sequence). The CDR3 protein is CASSLGGNGHQETQYF. The CDR3 DNA reads TGTGCCAGCAGCTTAGGAGGGAATGGGCACCAAGAGACCCAGTACTTC. Filled out from reference TRBV7-9 and TRBJ2-5, the complete variable domain reads DTGVSQNPRHKITKRGQNVTFRCDPISEHNRLYWYRQTLGQGPEFLTYFQNEAQLEKSRLLSDRFSAERPKGSFSTLEIQRTEQGDSAMYLCASSLGGNGHQETQYFGPGTRLLVL.

DNA of the CDR3: TGTGCCACCAGCGTGGGGGCACAGGGGCTGGACGAGCAGTACTTC. It translates to CATSVGAQGLDEQYF. The chain couples TRBV15 to TRBJ2-7; TRBD1 aligns across 7 bases. J was trimmed by 5 bases and V by 5 bases; bases with no gene match: 12. Germline CDR1 LNHNV, CDR2 YYDKDF (reference sequence). There are 15 residues in the CDR3.

CDR3 sequence reads: CASSLGLISGLTKNIQYF. CDR3 DNA sequence: TGTGCCAGCAGCTTAGGTTTGATCAGCGGACTAACCAAAAACATTCAGTACTTC. This chain uses TRBV7-8 with TRBJ2-4; D may be TRBD2 (6 bases). The CDR3 loop spans 18 amino acids. Germline assignment: CDR1 SGHVS and CDR2 FQNEAQ. V lost 1 base and J 2 bases, leaving 18 bases between the germline ends.

V and J are TRBV3-1 and TRBJ2-3, with a tentative D call TRBD1 (5 bases). This CDR3 comprises 15 residues. V lost 8 bases and J lost 3, with 18 bases in between. Germline V gene data show CDR1 as LGHDT and CDR2 as YNNKEL (reference sequence). The CDR3 DNA sequence: TGTGCCAGCTCCCAAGGGGTGGCTAGGACAGATACGCAGTATTTT. This translates into CASSQGVARTDTQYF.